A single sample gave rise to the 22 T cell receptor beta chains below, sequenced in a study of cytomegalovirus exposure and HLA in healthy donors. The primer mix had 60 Vbeta and 13 Jbeta primers. Clones were read by immunoSEQ multiplex PCR, and TCRdb kept only the in-frame ones, dropping some. The sample yields roughly 100,000 clones, 60% to 75% seen once. The material sequenced was PBMCs. The receptors shown here come from a male donor in good health and CMV-seropositive.

V usage is TRBV7-2 and J usage is TRBJ1-1; 7 bases agree with TRBD1. CDR1 SGHTA and CDR2 FQGNSA come from the germline V gene. The CDR3 loop spans 14 amino acids. J gave up 1 base and V 5 bases, and 4 bases lay outside the gene matches. The CDR3, as DNA: TGTGCCAGCAGCCTGAGACAGGGGAACACTGAAGCTTTCTTT. Translating gives CASSLRQGNTEAFF.

There are a few counts of this clone. The chain links TRBV7-3 to TRBJ2-2; maybe TRBD2 (5 bases). CDR1 and CDR2 (germline): SGHTA, FQGTGA. V lost 2 bases and J 3 bases, leaving 7 bases between the germline ends. The CDR3 covers 14 residues. The CDR3 sequence: CASSLRRDTGELFF. CDR3 coding DNA: TGTGCCAGCAGCTTACGGCGGGACACCGGGGAGCTGTTTTTT. Full variable domain (rest looked up from reference TRBV7-3 and TRBJ2-2): GAGVSQTPSNKVTEKGKYVELRCDPISGHTALYWYRQSLGQGPEFLIYFQGTGAADDSGLPNDRFFAVRPEGSVSTLKIQRTERGDSAVYLCASSLRRDTGELFFGEGSRLTVL.

The chain uses TRBV4-3 and TRBJ1-4; D is perhaps TRBD1 (6 bases). V gave up 4 bases and J gave up 0 bases, with 9 bases separating them. CDR3 length equals 15 residues. The germline V gene encodes CDR1 LGHNA and CDR2 YSLEER. CDR3 residues: CASSRGQTTNEKLFF. The CDR3 DNA reads TGCGCCAGCAGCCGCGGACAGACAACTAATGAAAAACTGTTTTTT.

This rearrangement joins TRBV7-3 to TRBJ1-6, with 9 positions matching TRBD1. CDR3 size: 16 residues. V shed 2 bases and J 4 bases; nucleotides not matched to a gene: 3. Per germline, CDR1 SGHTA and CDR2 FQGTGA. CDR3 sequence: CASSLPGTGYNSPLHF. The CDR3, as DNA: TGTGCCAGCAGCTTACCCGGGACAGGGTATAATTCACCCCTCCACTTT.

The CDR3: CASSQERRNEQFF. CDR3 DNA: TGTGCCAGCAGCCAAGAGAGGCGCAATGAGCAGTTCTTC. This chain joins TRBV4-2 and TRBJ2-1; D gene unclear. The CDR3 runs to 13 residues. CDR1 LGHNA and CDR2 YNFKEQ come from the germline V gene. V shed 0 bases and J shed 6 bases, with 6 bases lying between them.

The J gene is TRBJ2-3, the V gene TRBV4-3; the match to TRBD2 covers 9 bases. The V segment lost 7 bases and the J segment 5 bases; nucleotides outside the gene matches: 16. The CDR3 totals 17 residues. Germline CDR1 reads LGHNA; CDR2 reads YSLEER. The CDR3 nucleotides are TGCGCCAGCACCGCACTAGCGGGCGGAGGGAGCGGAGATACGCAGTATTTT. Translation gives CASTALAGGGSGDTQYF.

The chain uses TRBV7-3 and TRBJ1-1, with a weak D call TRBD1 (6 bases). Trimming shortened V by 6 bases and J by 2 bases, and 10 bases separated the two germline ends. This CDR3 is 13 amino acids long. Germline loops: CDR1 SGHTA, CDR2 FQGTGA. Written as DNA, the CDR3 is TGTGCCAGCAGGTCGACAGGTAACACTGAAGCTTTCTTT. Protein product: CASRSTGNTEAFF.

The V call is TRBV7-9, the J call TRBJ2-5; TRBD2 agrees at 8 bases. The CDR3 length is 15 residues. V lost 4 bases, J lost 5 bases, and 9 bases stayed unmatched. Per germline, CDR1 SEHNR and CDR2 FQNEAQ (reference sequence). CDR3 coding DNA: TGTGCCAGCAGCTCCAATAGCGGGATCGGGGAGACCCAGTACTTC. Translating gives CASSSNSGIGETQYF.

For the CDR3, the DNA is TGTGCCAGCAGTTTATCGACAGTTAATCAGCCCCAGCATTTT. This codes for CASSLSTVNQPQHF. The chain is built from TRBV28 and TRBJ1-5, with D possibly being TRBD1 (5 bases). Germline-derived CDR1 and CDR2 are MDHEN and SYDVKM. V lost 1 base, J lost 4 bases, and 8 bases lay in between. The CDR3 loop spans 14 amino acids.

This chain links TRBV7-9 with TRBJ2-1; TRBD1 is a possible D gene (5 bases). V lost 5 bases and J lost 4, with 15 bases in between. Germline CDR1 is SEHNR and CDR2 is FQNEAQ (reference sequence). This CDR3 contains 15 residues. The CDR3 coding sequence is TGTGCCAGCAGCCCGATTCAGGGTTCTTACAATGAGCAGTTCTTC. This gives the protein CASSPIQGSYNEQFF.

The CDR3: CASSRKVESGTGELFF. The CDR3 bases are TGTGCCAGCAGCCGTAAGGTGGAGTCAGGGACCGGGGAGCTGTTTTTT. The chain links TRBV27 to TRBJ2-2, with D possibly being TRBD1 (5 bases). The ends were cut back, 6 bases at V and 5 bases at J, with 19 bases in the middle. There are 16 residues in the CDR3. Germline loops: CDR1 MNHEY, CDR2 SMNVEV (reference sequence).

The J gene is TRBJ2-3, the V gene TRBV12-2; the table's D call, TRBD2, was not checked against the DNA. TRBV12-2 constitutes a pseudogene. This CDR3 region has 16 residues. CDR3 bases: TGTGCAAGTCGCTTAGTTGCGGGGACTAGCACAGATACGCAGTATTTT. Translating it yields CASRLVAGTSTDTQYF.

CDR3 residues: CASSYGTSGTNEQFF. CDR3 nucleotides: TGTGCCAGCAGTTACGGGACTAGCGGGACCAATGAGCAGTTCTTC. V and J are TRBV6-5 and TRBJ2-1; the match to TRBD2 covers 13 bases. After removal of 2 bases from V and 6 bases from J, the junction contained 1 base not matched to a gene. CDR1 MNHEY and CDR2 SVGAGI come from the germline V gene. The CDR3 runs to 15 residues.

The rearrangement links TRBV29-1 to TRBJ2-7; 7 positions match TRBD1. The CDR3 loop spans 14 amino acids. Germline trimming cut 5 bases from V and 1 base from J; bases unmatched to any gene: 8. The germline V gene encodes CDR1 SQVTM and CDR2 ANQGSEA. Here the CDR3 reads CSVYSGTESYEQYF. The CDR3 DNA follows: TGCAGCGTTTATTCCGGGACAGAGTCCTACGAGCAGTACTTC.

The chain employs TRBV11-1 and TRBJ2-1, with 7 bases aligning to TRBD2. V lost 8 bases, J lost 2 bases, and 9 bases stayed unmatched. The CDR3 runs to 15 residues. CDR1 and CDR2 from the germline V gene are SGHAT and FQDESV (reference sequence). The CDR3 spells CASGSRGGAYNEQFF. The CDR3 region has the DNA TGTGCCAGCGGGTCCCGCGGGGGAGCCTACAATGAGCAGTTCTTC.

The chain recombines TRBV2 with TRBJ2-2, with 7 bases matching TRBD2. The CDR3 covers 11 residues. Unmatched junction bases numbered 0, after V lost 11 bases and J lost 3 bases. Per the germline V gene, CDR1 is SNHLY and CDR2 is FYNNEI. The CDR3: CAGRDTGELFF. The CDR3 DNA follows: TGTGCCGGGAGGGACACCGGGGAGCTGTTTTTT.

V is TRBV4-3 and J is TRBJ2-1; D not certain. CDR1 is LGHNA and CDR2 is YSLEER in the germline V gene. V was cut by 1 base and J by 0 bases, with 4 bases left in between. The CDR3 runs 14 residues. CDR3 in DNA: TGCGCCAGCAGCCAAGCGAGCTCCTACAATGAGCAGTTCTTC. This translates into CASSQASSYNEQFF.

The V call is TRBV6-5, the J call TRBJ1-3, with D perhaps matching TRBD1 (6 bases). Germline CDR1 and CDR2: MNHEY and SVGAGI. The CDR3 consists of 16 residues. V lost 4 bases to trimming and J lost 2 bases, with 15 bases between them. CDR3 loop: CASSLVGGPTGNTIYF. Here the CDR3 DNA reads TGTGCCAGCAGTTTAGTTGGGGGCCCCACTGGAAACACCATATATTTT.

The chain recombines TRBV6-5 with TRBJ2-5, with 9 bases aligning to TRBD1. Matching the DNA end better, TRBJ2-7 makes the J call doubtful. The germline CDR1 and CDR2 sequences are MNHEY and SVGAGI. This CDR3 spans 15 amino acids. The CDR3, as DNA: TGTGCCAGCAGTTACGGGGGACAGGGAGGCAACGAGCAGTACTTC. It codes for CASSYGGQGGNEQYF.

The chain uses TRBV7-2 and TRBJ1-1; 8 nucleotides align to TRBD1. V trimming: 0 bases; J trimming: 2 bases; junction bases outside the gene matches: 5. The CDR3 runs 16 residues. Germline V gene data show CDR1 as SGHTA and CDR2 as FQGNSA. CDR3 nucleotides: TGTGCCAGCAGCTTAGCGCCGACAGGGGCTAACACTGAAGCTTTCTTT. Residues: CASSLAPTGANTEAFF.

V is TRBV5-1 and J is TRBJ2-7; 7 positions agree with TRBD2. This CDR3 region has 13 residues. CDR1 and CDR2 from the germline V gene are SGHRS and YFSETQ. After removal of 5 bases from V and 3 bases from J, the junction contained 5 bases not matched to a gene. The CDR3 is CASRFLADYEQYF. In nucleotides, the CDR3 is TGCGCCAGCAGGTTTCTAGCGGACTACGAGCAGTACTTC.

This chain joins TRBV7-6 and TRBJ2-5; 10 positions match TRBD2. TRBJ2-7 explains the end of the DNA better; the J call may be wrong. In germline, CDR1 is SGHVS, CDR2 FNYEAQ. The CDR3 length is 16 residues. The CDR3 nucleotides are TGTGCCAGCAGCCCCGGGACTAGCGTTTACTCCTACGAGCAGTACTTC. Translation: CASSPGTSVYSYEQYF.